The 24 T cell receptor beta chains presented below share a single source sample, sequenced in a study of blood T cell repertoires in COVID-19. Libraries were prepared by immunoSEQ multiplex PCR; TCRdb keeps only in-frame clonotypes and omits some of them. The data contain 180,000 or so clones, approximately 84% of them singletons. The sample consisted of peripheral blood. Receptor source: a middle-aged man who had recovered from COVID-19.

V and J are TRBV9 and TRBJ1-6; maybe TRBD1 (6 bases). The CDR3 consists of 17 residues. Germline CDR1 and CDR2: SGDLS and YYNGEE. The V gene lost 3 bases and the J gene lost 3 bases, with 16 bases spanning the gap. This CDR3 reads CASSAEGGDIYNSPLHF. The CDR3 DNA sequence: TGTGCCAGCAGCGCAGAGGGGGGGGACATCTATAATTCACCCCTCCACTTT. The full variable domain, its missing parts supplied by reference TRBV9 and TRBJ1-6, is DSGVTQTPKHLITATGQRVTLRCSPRSGDLSVYWYQQSLDQGLQFLIQYYNGEERAKGNILERFSAQQFPDLHSELNLSSLELGDSALYFCASSAEGGDIYNSPLHFGNGTRLTVT.

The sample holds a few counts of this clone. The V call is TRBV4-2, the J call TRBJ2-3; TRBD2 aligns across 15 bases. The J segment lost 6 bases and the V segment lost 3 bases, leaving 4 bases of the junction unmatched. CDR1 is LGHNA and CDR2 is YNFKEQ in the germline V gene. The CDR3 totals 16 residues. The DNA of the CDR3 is TGTGCCAGCAGCCAGGGACTAGCGGGGGGCGCGGATACGCAGTATTTT. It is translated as CASSQGLAGGADTQYF.

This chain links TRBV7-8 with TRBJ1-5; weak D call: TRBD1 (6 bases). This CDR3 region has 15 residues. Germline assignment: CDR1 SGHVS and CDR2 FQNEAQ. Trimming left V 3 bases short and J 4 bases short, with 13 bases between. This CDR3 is CASSFAGTGNQPQHF. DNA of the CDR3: TGTGCCAGCAGCTTTGCCGGCACAGGGAATCAGCCCCAGCATTTT.

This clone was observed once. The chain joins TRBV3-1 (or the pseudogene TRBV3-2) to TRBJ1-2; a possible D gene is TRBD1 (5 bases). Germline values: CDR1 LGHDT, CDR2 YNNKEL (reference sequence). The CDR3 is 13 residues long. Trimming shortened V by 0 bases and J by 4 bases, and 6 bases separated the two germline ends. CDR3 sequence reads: CASSQEGGYGYTF. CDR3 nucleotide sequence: TGTGCCAGCAGCCAAGAGGGGGGCTATGGCTACACCTTC.

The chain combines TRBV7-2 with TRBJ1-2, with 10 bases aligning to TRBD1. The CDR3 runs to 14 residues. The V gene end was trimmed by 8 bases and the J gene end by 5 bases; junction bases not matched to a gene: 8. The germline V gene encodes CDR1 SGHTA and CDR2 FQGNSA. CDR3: CASARDRGGYGYTF. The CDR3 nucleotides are TGTGCCAGCGCCCGGGACAGGGGTGGGTATGGCTACACCTTC. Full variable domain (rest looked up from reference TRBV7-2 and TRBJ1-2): GAGVSQSPSNKVTEKGKDVELRCDPISGHTALYWYRQSLGQGLEFLIYFQGNSAPDKSGLPSDRFSAERTGGSVSTLTIQRTQQEDSAVYLCASARDRGGYGYTFGSGTRLTVV.

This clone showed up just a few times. The CDR3 bases are TGTGCCAGCAGTCACGGGTCTGTGGGGGGAGGAGACACCTTC. Encoded protein: CASSHGSVGGGDTF. The rearrangement joins TRBV11-3 to TRBJ1-2; the D gene is possibly TRBD1 (5 bases). The germline V and J ends were trimmed by 6 bases and 12 bases, with 23 bases remaining between them. Germline CDR1 SGHNT, CDR2 YENEEA. The CDR3 extends over 14 amino acids.

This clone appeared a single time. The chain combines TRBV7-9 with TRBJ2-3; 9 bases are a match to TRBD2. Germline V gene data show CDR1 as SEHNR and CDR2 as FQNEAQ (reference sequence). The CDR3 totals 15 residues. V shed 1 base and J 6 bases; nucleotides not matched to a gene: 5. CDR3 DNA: TGTGCCAGCAGCTTAGAAAGCGGGAGGTTGGATACGCAGTATTTT. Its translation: CASSLESGRLDTQYF.

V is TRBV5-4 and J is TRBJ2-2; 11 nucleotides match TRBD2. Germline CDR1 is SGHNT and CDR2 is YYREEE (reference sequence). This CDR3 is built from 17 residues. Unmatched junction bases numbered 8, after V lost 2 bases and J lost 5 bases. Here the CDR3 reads CASSFLAGGPVTGELFF. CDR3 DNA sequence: TGTGCCAGCAGCTTTTTAGCGGGAGGGCCCGTGACCGGGGAGCTGTTTTTT.

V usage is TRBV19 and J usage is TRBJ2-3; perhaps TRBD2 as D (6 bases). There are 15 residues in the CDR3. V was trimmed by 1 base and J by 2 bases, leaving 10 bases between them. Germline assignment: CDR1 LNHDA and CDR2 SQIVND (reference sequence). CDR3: CASSIGGTFTDTQYF. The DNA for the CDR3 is TGTGCCAGTAGTATAGGGGGGACTTTCACAGATACGCAGTATTTT.

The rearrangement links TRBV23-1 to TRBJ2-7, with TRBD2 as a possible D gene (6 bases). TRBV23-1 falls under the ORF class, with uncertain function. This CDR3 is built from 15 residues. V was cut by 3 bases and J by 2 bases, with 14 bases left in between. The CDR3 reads CASSHNVRGAYEQYF. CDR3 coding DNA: TGCGCCAGCAGTCATAACGTGCGGGGAGCCTACGAGCAGTACTTC.

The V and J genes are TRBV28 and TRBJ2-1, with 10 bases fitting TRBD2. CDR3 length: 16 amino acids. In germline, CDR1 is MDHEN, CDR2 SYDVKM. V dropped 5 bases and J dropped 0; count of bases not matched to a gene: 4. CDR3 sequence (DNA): TGTGCCAGCAGTGCTTGGACTAGCGGCTCCTACAATGAGCAGTTCTTC. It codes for CASSAWTSGSYNEQFF.

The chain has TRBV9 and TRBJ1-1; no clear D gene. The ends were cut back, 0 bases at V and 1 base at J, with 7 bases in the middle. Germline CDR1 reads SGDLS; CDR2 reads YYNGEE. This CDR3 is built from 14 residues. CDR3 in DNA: TGTGCCAGCAGCGTAGATGTGGCGAACACTGAAGCTTTCTTT. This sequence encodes CASSVDVANTEAFF. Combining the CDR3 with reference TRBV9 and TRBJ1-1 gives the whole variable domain DSGVTQTPKHLITATGQRVTLRCSPRSGDLSVYWYQQSLDQGLQFLIQYYNGEERAKGNILERFSAQQFPDLHSELNLSSLELGDSALYFCASSVDVANTEAFFGQGTRLTVV.

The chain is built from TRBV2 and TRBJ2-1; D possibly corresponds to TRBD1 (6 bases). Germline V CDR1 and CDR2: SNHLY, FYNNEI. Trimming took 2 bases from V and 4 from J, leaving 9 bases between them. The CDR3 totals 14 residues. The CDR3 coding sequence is TGTGCCAGCAGTGAATTAGGGGGTTACAATGAGCAGTTCTTC. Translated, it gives CASSELGGYNEQFF.

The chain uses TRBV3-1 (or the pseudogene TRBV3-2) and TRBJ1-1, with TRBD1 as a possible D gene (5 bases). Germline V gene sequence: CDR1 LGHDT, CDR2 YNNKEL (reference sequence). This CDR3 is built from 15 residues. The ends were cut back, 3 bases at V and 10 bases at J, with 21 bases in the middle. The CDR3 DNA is TGTGCCAGCAGCCAGGCGGAGGGGCGCGGGATTGGAGCTTTCTTT. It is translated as CASSQAEGRGIGAFF.

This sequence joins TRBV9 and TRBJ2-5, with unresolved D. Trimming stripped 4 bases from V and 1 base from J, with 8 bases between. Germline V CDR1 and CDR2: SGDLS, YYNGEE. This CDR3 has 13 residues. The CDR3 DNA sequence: TGTGCCAGCAGCCCGACACCCCAAGAGACCCAGTACTTC. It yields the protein CASSPTPQETQYF.

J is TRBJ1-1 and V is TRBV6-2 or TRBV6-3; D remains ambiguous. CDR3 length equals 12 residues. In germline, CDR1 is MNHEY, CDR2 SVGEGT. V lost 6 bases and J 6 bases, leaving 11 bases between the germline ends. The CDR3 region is CASSPNTAEAFF. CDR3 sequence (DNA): TGTGCCAGCAGCCCTAACACCGCTGAAGCTTTCTTT.

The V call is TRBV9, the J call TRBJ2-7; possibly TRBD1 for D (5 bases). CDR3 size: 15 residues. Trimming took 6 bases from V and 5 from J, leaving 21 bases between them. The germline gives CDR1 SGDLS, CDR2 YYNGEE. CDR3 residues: CASTPGIQASDEQYF. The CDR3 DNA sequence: TGTGCCAGCACCCCAGGGATTCAGGCGAGCGACGAGCAGTACTTC. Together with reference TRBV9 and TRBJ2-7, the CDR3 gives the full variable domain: DSGVTQTPKHLITATGQRVTLRCSPRSGDLSVYWYQQSLDQGLQFLIQYYNGEERAKGNILERFSAQQFPDLHSELNLSSLELGDSALYFCASTPGIQASDEQYFGPGTRLTVT.

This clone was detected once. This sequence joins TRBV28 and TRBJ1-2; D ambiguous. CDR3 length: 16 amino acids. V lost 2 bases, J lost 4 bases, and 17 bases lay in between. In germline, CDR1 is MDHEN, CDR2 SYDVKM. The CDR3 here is CASSLEDIPTSYGYTF. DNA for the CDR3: TGTGCCAGCAGTTTAGAGGATATTCCTACTAGCTATGGCTACACCTTC.

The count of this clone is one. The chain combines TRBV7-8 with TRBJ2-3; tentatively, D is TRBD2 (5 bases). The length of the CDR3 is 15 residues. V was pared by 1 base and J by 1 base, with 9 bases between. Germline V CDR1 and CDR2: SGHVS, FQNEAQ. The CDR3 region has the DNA TGTGCCAGCAGCTTAGTGCCCGGGGGCACAGATACGCAGTATTTT. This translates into CASSLVPGGTDTQYF.

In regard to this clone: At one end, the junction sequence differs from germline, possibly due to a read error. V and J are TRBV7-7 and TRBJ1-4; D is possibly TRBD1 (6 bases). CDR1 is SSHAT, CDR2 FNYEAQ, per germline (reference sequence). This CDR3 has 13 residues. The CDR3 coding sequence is TGTGCTAGCAGCAAGTCGGTCACAGGGAACTTTTTTTTT. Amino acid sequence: CASSKSVTGNFFF.

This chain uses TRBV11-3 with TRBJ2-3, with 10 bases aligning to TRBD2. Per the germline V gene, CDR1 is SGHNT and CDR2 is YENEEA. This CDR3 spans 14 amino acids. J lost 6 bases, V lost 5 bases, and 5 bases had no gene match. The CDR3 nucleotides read TGTGCCAGCAGCATCGGACTAGCGGCGGATACGCAGTATTTT. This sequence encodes CASSIGLAADTQYF.

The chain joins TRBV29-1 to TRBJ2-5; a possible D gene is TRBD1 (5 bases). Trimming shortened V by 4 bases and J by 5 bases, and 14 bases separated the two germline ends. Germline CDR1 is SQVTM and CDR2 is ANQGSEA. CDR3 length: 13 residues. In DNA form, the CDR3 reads TGCAGCGTTGGCCAGGGCATTGGCGAGACCCAGTACTTC. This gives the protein CSVGQGIGETQYF.

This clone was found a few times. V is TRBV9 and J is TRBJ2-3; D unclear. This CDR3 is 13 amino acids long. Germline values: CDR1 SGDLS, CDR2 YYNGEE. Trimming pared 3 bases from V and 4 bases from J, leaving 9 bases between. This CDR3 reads CASSAAAADTQYF. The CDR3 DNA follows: TGTGCCAGCAGCGCCGCGGCGGCAGATACGCAGTATTTT.

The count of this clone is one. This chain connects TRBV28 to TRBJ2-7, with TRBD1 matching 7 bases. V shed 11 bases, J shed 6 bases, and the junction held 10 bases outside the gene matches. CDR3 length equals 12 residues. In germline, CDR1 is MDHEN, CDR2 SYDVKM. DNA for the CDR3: TGTGCCGCAGCCGGAGAGGGGGCCGAGCAGTACTTC. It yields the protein CAAAGEGAEQYF.